A single sample is the source of the 24 T cell receptor beta chains below, sequenced in a study of identifying expanded T cells in peripheral blood. Sequencing used immunoSEQ multiplex PCR; TCRdb keeps in-frame clones, though not all of them. The table includes tens of thousands of clones, around 87% detected once. Source material: blood. These receptors were taken from a person aged 18-70 years in good health.

The chain recombines TRBV9 with TRBJ2-2; possible D gene TRBD2, 6 bases. The length of the CDR3 is 15 residues. CDR1 and CDR2 (germline): SGDLS, YYNGEE. Deletions cut 0 bases from V and 0 bases from J, with 6 bases between. CDR3 sequence reads: CASSVAGANTGELFF. The CDR3 DNA reads TGTGCCAGCAGCGTAGCGGGGGCGAACACCGGGGAGCTGTTTTTT.

V usage is TRBV9 and J usage is TRBJ2-1; 7 bases agree with TRBD2. This CDR3 has 14 amino acids. J was trimmed by 7 bases and V by 3 bases; bases with no gene match: 7. Germline CDR1 SGDLS, CDR2 YYNGEE. CDR3: CASSARDYGNEQFF. CDR3 sequence (DNA): TGTGCCAGCAGCGCCCGGGACTACGGAAATGAGCAGTTCTTC. Using reference TRBV9 and TRBJ2-1 for the parts outside the CDR3, the full variable domain is DSGVTQTPKHLITATGQRVTLRCSPRSGDLSVYWYQQSLDQGLQFLIQYYNGEERAKGNILERFSAQQFPDLHSELNLSSLELGDSALYFCASSARDYGNEQFFGPGTRLTVL.

J is TRBJ2-1 and V is TRBV11-2; 8 nucleotides line up with TRBD2. J gave up 9 bases and V 5 bases, and 12 bases lay outside the gene matches. Germline values: CDR1 SGHAT, CDR2 FQNNGV. CDR3 size: 15 residues. DNA for the CDR3: TGTGCCAGCAGCCCAGTTAGCGGGATGGAGGGTGAGCAGTTCTTC. It yields the protein CASSPVSGMEGEQFF.

This chain joins TRBV28 and TRBJ1-5; unclear D gene. The CDR3 spans 14 residues. Germline lookup yields CDR1 MDHEN and CDR2 SYDVKM. Trimming took off 8 bases at V and 0 bases at J, with 11 bases between the two ends. CDR3 in amino acids: CASRDFDSNQPQHF. Here the CDR3 DNA reads TGTGCCAGCCGTGACTTCGATAGCAATCAGCCCCAGCATTTT.

The CDR3 region has the DNA TGTGCCAGCAGTTACCCGGGTAATCGCTACGAGCAGTACTTC. Translated, it gives CASSYPGNRYEQYF. V usage is TRBV6-5 and J usage is TRBJ2-7; D uncertain. The CDR3 consists of 14 residues. Trimming removed 2 bases from V and 3 bases from J, with 11 bases in between. From germline, CDR1 is MNHEY and CDR2 SVGAGI.

V gene TRBV11-3 combines with J gene TRBJ2-1; TRBD1 is a possible D gene (5 bases). V lost 1 base, J lost 8 bases, and 15 bases lay in between. The CDR3 runs 15 residues. The germline gives CDR1 SGHNT, CDR2 YENEEA. CDR3: CASSLGVGASDEQFF. The CDR3 nucleotides read TGTGCCAGCAGCTTAGGGGTTGGGGCCTCCGATGAGCAGTTCTTC. Drawing the rest from reference TRBV11-3 and TRBJ2-1, the complete variable domain is EAGVVQSPRYKIIEKKQPVAFWCNPISGHNTLYWYLQNLGQGPELLIRYENEEAVDDSQLPKDRFSAERLKGVDSTLKIQPAELGDSAVYLCASSLGVGASDEQFFGPGTRLTVL.

The chain is built from TRBV19 and TRBJ2-7; D may be TRBD1 (5 bases). The CDR3 covers 13 residues. V lost 5 bases and J lost 4, with 12 bases in between. Germline assignment: CDR1 LNHDA and CDR2 SQIVND (reference sequence). DNA for the CDR3: TGTGCCAGTAGTCTAGGGGCTTGGTACGAGCAGTACTTC. Amino acids: CASSLGAWYEQYF.

The rearrangement joins TRBV6-4 to TRBJ2-6; unclear D gene. The V end lost 3 bases, the J end lost 0 bases, and 9 bases lay between the germline ends. The CDR3 totals 16 residues. Germline V gives CDR1 MRHNA, CDR2 SNTAGT. CDR3 nucleotide sequence: TGTGCCAGCAGTGATACCCACGGCTCTGGGGCCAACGTCCTGACTTTC. It is translated as CASSDTHGSGANVLTF.

CDR3 sequence reads: CASSLGAWDQPQHF. CDR3 nucleotide sequence: TGTGCCAGCAGCTTAGGGGCTTGGGATCAGCCCCAGCATTTT. This chain connects TRBV7-9 to TRBJ1-5; D call uncertain. Trimming left V 1 base short and J 5 bases short, with 9 bases between. Germline assignment: CDR1 SEHNR and CDR2 FQNEAQ (reference sequence). The CDR3 has 14 amino acids.

The gene calls are TRBV6-4 and TRBJ2-2; TRBD2 aligns across 8 bases. J lost 1 base, V lost 6 bases, and 1 base had no gene match. The germline CDR1 and CDR2 sequences are MRHNA and SNTAGT. The CDR3 spans 14 residues. CDR3 in DNA: TGTGCCAGCAGCACTAGCGGGAACACCGGGGAGCTGTTTTTT. The encoded protein is CASSTSGNTGELFF.

The genes are TRBV5-1 and TRBJ2-7, with 7 positions matching TRBD2. The germline gives CDR1 SGHRS, CDR2 YFSETQ. This CDR3 contains 16 residues. V shed 4 bases, J shed 2 bases, and the junction held 12 bases outside the gene matches. The CDR3 DNA follows: TGCGCCAGCAGCCCAGAATCGGGACTATCTCCCTACGAGCAGTACTTC. Protein: CASSPESGLSPYEQYF.

This chain joins TRBV25-1 and TRBJ2-2, with D maybe TRBD1 (5 bases). V was pared by 0 bases and J by 3 bases, with 5 bases between. The germline V gene encodes CDR1 MGHDK and CDR2 SYGVNS. This CDR3 spans 14 amino acids. The DNA for the CDR3 is TGTGCCAGCAGTGAATACAGGGACACCGGGGAGCTGTTTTTT. Its protein is CASSEYRDTGELFF.

This chain connects TRBV9 to TRBJ2-5, with 10 positions matching TRBD2. The CDR3 has 15 amino acids. From germline, CDR1 is SGDLS and CDR2 YYNGEE. Losses at the gene ends were 4 bases for V and 4 bases for J; bases not matched to a gene: 7. The CDR3 region is CASSLAGVGRETQYF. CDR3 coding DNA: TGTGCCAGCAGCCTAGCGGGAGTGGGGCGAGAGACCCAGTACTTC.

The J gene is TRBJ2-1, the V gene TRBV19, with D possibly being TRBD2 (5 bases). Trimming took off 4 bases at V and 15 bases at J, with 22 bases between the two ends. Germline assignment: CDR1 LNHDA and CDR2 SQIVND (reference sequence). CDR3 size: 14 residues. The DNA of the CDR3 is TGTGCCAGTAGTACCACACTTCAAGCGGCAGGTTGGTTCTTC. This translates into CASSTTLQAAGWFF.

The chain combines TRBV7-9 with TRBJ2-1; TRBD1 aligns across 8 bases. Germline lookup yields CDR1 SEHNR and CDR2 FQNEAQ (reference sequence). The CDR3 runs to 13 residues. Trimming removed 7 bases from V and 7 bases from J; junction bases left unmatched: 6. CDR3 amino acids: CASIRTGMNEQFF. The CDR3 DNA reads as TGTGCCAGCATCCGGACAGGGATGAATGAGCAGTTCTTC.

V and J are TRBV7-2 and TRBJ2-5; TRBD2 matches 10 bases. The germline gives CDR1 SGHTA, CDR2 FQGNSA. Trimming removed 6 bases from V and 2 bases from J; junction bases left unmatched: 18. CDR3 length: 19 amino acids. The CDR3 sequence is CASSHPGTSVSRDQETQYF. CDR3 nucleotides: TGTGCCAGCAGTCACCCCGGGACTAGCGTATCGAGGGATCAAGAGACCCAGTACTTC.

The chain recombines TRBV4-1 with TRBJ2-2; TRBD1 matches 8 bases. Germline V gene lookup returns CDR1 MGHRA and CDR2 YSYEKL. The CDR3 extends over 17 amino acids. V lost 2 bases, J lost 4 bases, and 9 bases stayed unmatched. The CDR3 DNA reads as TGCGCCAGCAGCCAAAACGTGGGACAGGTGATCACCGGGGAGCTGTTTTTT. Its translation is CASSQNVGQVITGELFF.

This sequence joins TRBV5-4 and TRBJ2-2; 9 bases are shared with TRBD1. The CDR3 spans 17 residues. The ends lost 4 bases at V and 6 bases at J; junction bases unmatched: 13. Germline V gene data show CDR1 as SGHNT and CDR2 as YYREEE (reference sequence). The CDR3 loop reads CASSRTGQGTSAGELFF. The CDR3 coding sequence is TGTGCCAGCAGCCGGACAGGACAGGGGACCTCCGCCGGGGAGCTGTTTTTT.

This rearrangement joins TRBV5-1 to TRBJ2-2, with D unclear. The CDR3 loop spans 16 amino acids. The ends were cut back, 0 bases at V and 2 bases at J, with 11 bases in the middle. Per germline, CDR1 SGHRS and CDR2 YFSETQ. This CDR3 reads CASSLAGGENTGELFF. CDR3 bases: TGCGCCAGCAGCTTGGCCGGCGGAGAAAACACCGGGGAGCTGTTTTTT.

V is TRBV18 and J is TRBJ1-4; the match to TRBD1 covers 7 bases. Germline V lookup: CDR1 KGHSH, CDR2 LQKENI. With 4 bases clipped from V and 5 bases from J, the junction kept 13 bases outside the gene matches. This CDR3 has 17 residues. The CDR3 protein is CASSRPDRRAMNEKLFF. The DNA of the CDR3 is TGTGCCAGCTCACGGCCGGACAGGCGGGCGATGAATGAAAAACTGTTTTTT. Using reference TRBV18 and TRBJ1-4 for the parts outside the CDR3, the full variable domain is NAGVMQNPRHLVRRRGQEARLRCSPMKGHSHVYWYRQLPEEGLKFMVYLQKENIIDESGMPKERFSAEFPKEGPSILRIQQVVRGDSAAYFCASSRPDRRAMNEKLFFGSGTQLSVL.

This clone was observed once. Other DNA variants within this sample encode the same CDR3. The rearrangement joins TRBV4-2 to TRBJ2-1, with TRBD1 matching 7 bases. CDR1 and CDR2 from the germline V gene are LGHNA and YNFKEQ. This CDR3 is 15 amino acids long. V was pared by 0 bases and J by 4 bases, with 3 bases of the junction left unmatched. The CDR3 region has the DNA TGTGCCAGCAGCCAAGACAGGGGGTCTTACAATGAGCAGTTCTTC. It encodes CASSQDRGSYNEQFF.

This chain uses TRBV30 with TRBJ2-1; a weak D match, TRBD2 (5 bases). This CDR3 has 15 residues. Germline loops: CDR1 GTSNPN, CDR2 SVGIG (reference sequence). V was clipped by 2 bases and J by 9 bases, with 20 bases between them. The CDR3 sequence: CAWSITRVPSGEQFF. CDR3 in DNA: TGTGCCTGGAGTATAACGAGGGTACCCTCCGGTGAGCAGTTCTTC.

The chain combines TRBV6-1 with TRBJ2-3, with D possibly matching TRBD1 (6 bases). The CDR3 is 15 amino acids. The germline CDR1 and CDR2 sequences are MNHNS and SASEGT. With 8 bases removed from V and 4 bases from J, the gap between germline ends came to 19 bases. Written as DNA, the CDR3 is TGTGCCAGCGCGGGCGTCAGGGGTCACGCAGATACGCAGTATTTT. This encodes CASAGVRGHADTQYF.

The chain uses TRBV7-2 and TRBJ2-1, with D unresolved. The CDR3 is 14 amino acids. Germline assignment: CDR1 SGHTA and CDR2 FQGNSA. Trimming shortened V by 0 bases and J by 3 bases, and 6 bases separated the two germline ends. The CDR3 loop is CASSLADGYNEQFF. The DNA of the CDR3 is TGTGCCAGCAGCTTAGCGGACGGCTACAATGAGCAGTTCTTC.